This T cell receptor beta chain comes out of a study of cytomegalovirus exposure and HLA in healthy donors (dated by TCRdb to between 2016 and 2019). At the level of the whole study: The 666 repertoires of the first cohort and the 95 to 150 validation repertoires were produced on the same platform, according to a later analysis. The study was designed to test whether signatures of past pathogen exposure could be identified by cataloging public T cell receptors. A separate validation cohort of some 130 different subjects was used in addition to the roughly 670-subject first cohort. High-throughput TCR immunosequencing, statistical association of individual TCRs with disease status, and machine learning were combined to predict cytomegalovirus infection status.

Summary of the overall study and its limitations: In vitro tests confirmed that a few of the cytomegalovirus-associated TCR beta chains recognize cytomegalovirus antigens. Most TCR sequences were observed very rarely across donors, whereas some public TCRs were present in many individuals. The authors suggested that the approach could potentially be generalized to other disease states and immunological phenotypes. In the study, roughly 160 TCR beta chains were listed as associated with cytomegalovirus. Of the cluster scores, 85% to 95% were above 0 in a later analysis, which found that TCRs clustered in the first cohort also tended to co-occur in the approximately 120 validation repertoires. A later analysis lacked HLA typing for the validation cohort, so it scored co-occurrence in that cohort across all 120 repertoires. In both the original and validation cohorts, the classifier was reported to diagnose cytomegalovirus status with high specificity and sensitivity.

In the germline V gene (reference sequence), CDR1 corresponds to LNHDA and CDR2 to SQIVND. From cysteine to phenylalanine, the CDR3 is 14 amino acids long. The only DNA kept is the CDR3, 42 bases in frame from the first base. V loses 4 bases at its end and J loses 6 bases; junction bases beyond the gene matches: 4. The library was generated by the immunoSEQ multiplex PCR assay. The authors' pipeline ran thus. A statistical classification framework was built for diagnosing cytomegalovirus status from the catalog of TCR beta chain sequences. Held by TCRdb, this immuneACCESS table contains in-frame sequences only and omits some clones. Under half of the omission traces to an unresolved V gene where checked; the cause of the rest is unknown. The V and J calls and clone size are taken from that table; D and trimming were inferred from the DNA. In this sample the table shows a few hundred thousand clones, roughly 89% of which occur a single time. Under 0.95% of the sample lies in the top ten.

A remark on this clone: Its antigen remains undetermined. Nothing much larger sits one base from this clone, and base qualities are not available.

Donors formed part of the validation cohort, which comprised some 120 subjects and was distinct from the first cohort of 550 to 850 subjects. Sequencing was performed on PBMCs. This clonotype was obtained from a woman aged 18 to 35 in good health and CMV-seronegative. This receptor chain uses TRBV19 and TRBJ1-5, and 9 bases in between align with TRBD1. The CDR3 loop reads CASSTGQGTQPQHF. The nucleotides read TGTGCCAGTAGTACCGGACAGGGGACTCAGCCCCAGCATTTT.